A single sample gave rise to the 12 T cell receptor beta chains below, sequenced in a study of PD-L1 blockade in urothelial cancer. The protocol was immunoSEQ multiplex PCR, while the TCRdb copy is restricted to in-frame clones and leaves out a portion. Of tens of thousands of clones in the sample, 84% are singletons; the top ten hold about 31%. The sequences come from PBMCs, collected around atezolizumab (anti-PD-L1) treatment. The receptors were sampled from a man aged 60 to 69 with urothelial cancer.

The CDR3 sequence: CATSDGVGSPLHF. The CDR3 DNA sequence: TGTGCCACTTCTGACGGGGTAGGATCACCCCTCCACTTT. This rearrangement joins TRBV6-1 to TRBJ1-6; D call uncertain. Germline V gene data show CDR1 as MNHNS and CDR2 as SASEGT. The CDR3 is 13 amino acids. V was cut by 10 bases and J by 10 bases, with 17 bases left in between.

J is TRBJ2-1 and V is TRBV29-1; 10 bases align to TRBD2. Per germline, CDR1 SQVTM and CDR2 ANQGSEA. V dropped 7 bases and J dropped 7; count of bases not matched to a gene: 10. This CDR3 spans 14 amino acids. The CDR3 DNA reads TGCAGCGCCGAAGTAGCGGGAGGAACTAATGAGCAGTTCTTC. Residues: CSAEVAGGTNEQFF.

The genes are TRBV19 and TRBJ2-1, with TRBD2 identical over 8 bases. Looked up from germline, CDR1 is LNHDA and CDR2 is SQIVND (reference sequence). The CDR3 covers 15 residues. With 5 bases clipped from V and 6 bases from J, the junction kept 9 bases outside the gene matches. The CDR3 is CASSGLADIGNEQFF. CDR3 coding DNA: TGTGCCAGTAGTGGACTAGCCGACATAGGCAATGAGCAGTTCTTC.

The chain employs TRBV18 and TRBJ2-7; 7 nucleotides agree with TRBD1. The junction had 7 bases not matched to a gene; V was cut back by 3 bases and J by 2 bases. CDR3 size: 15 residues. Germline values: CDR1 KGHSH, CDR2 LQKENI. The chain's CDR3 is CASSPGDRATYEQYF. The CDR3 region has the DNA TGTGCCAGCTCACCCGGAGACAGGGCGACCTACGAGCAGTACTTC.

This CDR3 is CATSIETVTGAKETQYF. The CDR3 nucleotides are TGTGCCACCAGCATAGAGACCGTGACAGGGGCGAAAGAGACCCAGTACTTC. This rearrangement joins TRBV15 to TRBJ2-5; TRBD1 aligns across 8 bases. Trimming at V came to 4 bases and at J to 3 bases, leaving 13 bases not matched to a gene. Per the germline V gene, CDR1 is LNHNV and CDR2 is YYDKDF (reference sequence). The CDR3 length is 17 residues.

The chain carries TRBV5-5 and TRBJ1-2, with D perhaps matching TRBD1 (5 bases). Germline CDR1 and CDR2: SGHKS and YYEKEE (reference sequence). V dropped 1 base and J dropped 8 bases, with 15 bases sitting between them. This CDR3 is built from 14 residues. The CDR3 is CASSLFSPGGGYTF. In nucleotides, the CDR3 is TGTGCCAGCAGCTTGTTTAGCCCGGGGGGGGGCTACACCTTC. The complete variable domain, with remaining parts taken from reference TRBV5-5 and TRBJ1-2, reads DAGVTQSPTHLIKTRGQQVTLRCSPISGHKSVSWYQQVLGQGPQFIFQYYEKEERGRGNFPDRFSARQFPNYSSELNVNALLLGDSALYLCASSLFSPGGGYTFGSGTRLTVV.

This clone was detected once. This chain connects TRBV19 to TRBJ1-2; D gene ambiguous. This CDR3 has 14 amino acids. The ends were cut back, 5 bases at V and 4 bases at J, with 14 bases in the middle. Per germline, CDR1 LNHDA and CDR2 SQIVND (reference sequence). Written as DNA, the CDR3 is TGTGCCAGTAGTTCCCCCGGTTATCTCTATGGCTACACCTTC. This sequence encodes CASSSPGYLYGYTF.

V and J are TRBV5-1 and TRBJ1-3; TRBD1 is a possible D gene (5 bases). Trimming stripped 4 bases from V and 1 base from J, with 9 bases between. This CDR3 spans 14 amino acids. Germline lookup yields CDR1 SGHRS and CDR2 YFSETQ. This CDR3 reads CASSVAGSGNTIYF. CDR3 DNA: TGCGCCAGCAGCGTAGCAGGGTCTGGAAACACCATATATTTT.

V and J are TRBV2 and TRBJ1-1; possible D gene TRBD1, 5 bases. There are 14 residues in the CDR3. Germline loops: CDR1 SNHLY, CDR2 FYNNEI. V was pared by 7 bases and J by 1 base, with 13 bases between. CDR3 nucleotide sequence: TGTGCCAGCACCACTCTCAGGGAGAACACTGAAGCTTTCTTT. It translates to CASTTLRENTEAFF.

V is TRBV19 and J is TRBJ1-1, with a possible D match to TRBD1 (6 bases). The CDR3 totals 13 residues. Germline CDR1 reads LNHDA; CDR2 reads SQIVND (reference sequence). The V gene lost 8 bases and the J gene lost 0 bases, with 10 bases spanning the gap. CDR3 sequence: CASVDRMNTEAFF. CDR3 nucleotide sequence: TGTGCCAGTGTGGACAGAATGAACACTGAAGCTTTCTTT. Combining the CDR3 with reference TRBV19 and TRBJ1-1 gives the whole variable domain DGGITQSPKYLFRKEGQNVTLSCEQNLNHDAMYWYRQDPGQGLRLIYYSQIVNDFQKGDIAEGYSVSREKKESFPLTVTSAQKNPTAFYLCASVDRMNTEAFFGQGTRLTVV.

V usage is TRBV9 and J usage is TRBJ2-7, with 14 bases fitting TRBD2. V lost 4 bases and J lost 3; bases outside the gene matches: 12. The germline V gene has CDR1 SGDLS and CDR2 YYNGEE. This CDR3 region has 18 residues. The CDR3 loop is CASSPHEGTSGSFYEQYF. The DNA of the CDR3 is TGTGCCAGCAGCCCGCACGAGGGGACTAGCGGGAGTTTCTACGAGCAGTACTTC. The entire variable domain, with the rest obtained from reference TRBV9 and TRBJ2-7, is as follows: DSGVTQTPKHLITATGQRVTLRCSPRSGDLSVYWYQQSLDQGLQFLIQYYNGEERAKGNILERFSAQQFPDLHSELNLSSLELGDSALYFCASSPHEGTSGSFYEQYFGPGTRLTVT.

The chain carries TRBV6-4 and TRBJ1-5; 7 bases align to TRBD1. The germline V gene encodes CDR1 MRHNA and CDR2 SNTAGT. Trimming cost V 6 bases and J 0 bases; bases outside gene matches: 8. This CDR3 has 16 residues. The CDR3 nucleotides read TGTGCCAGCAGCTGGGACAGTTTTTTTAGCAATCAGCCCCAGCATTTT. It specifies CASSWDSFFSNQPQHF.